The entry below gives a single T cell receptor (beta chain) sequence along with its context. This clone appeared a few times. The target of this receptor is not known. No qualities accompany the bases; no much larger clone lies one base away. The immunoSEQ hsTCRB v3.0 assay was used at survey level resolution to sequence the TRB variable region. The target sequencing depth for TRB was about 40,000-55,000 T-cell genomes per sample. Pooled TRB libraries were sequenced on an Illumina MiSeq with a v3 150-cycle kit. In the original analysis: Repertoire analysis was performed in R inside a reproducible Nextflow workflow that covered QC, data transformation and analysis. LymphoSeq2, an R package for exploring AIRR-Seq data, was used to implement custom analyses. After excluding a handful of samples that yielded fewer than 5000 total TRB sequences, some 190 HIV repertoires remained for analysis. Among the 180 to 200 retained HIV repertoires, about 57 were collected before ART initiation and 120 to 140 were collected after ART initiation. Repertoires were downsampled to 5000 TRB nucleotide sequences, and summary statistics were averaged over 100 downsampling iterations. Only TRB sequences with CDR3 regions of at least seven amino acids were retained for analysis. Two measures captured diversity: a Shannon entropy-derived clonality score and the Gini coefficient. Repertoire networks linked the top 5000 CDR3 amino acid sequences whenever two sequences differed by an edit distance of one. For TRB CDR3 amino acid sequences, antigen specificity groups and MHC restriction were predicted with GLIPH2. Known CMV, EBV, HIV or tissue antigen associations were flagged by matching CDR3 amino acid sequences against VDJdb and McPAS-TCR. Pre-ART, post-ART and control groups were compared with Wilcoxon signed-rank tests and Holm-Bonferroni correction. TCRdb's version of the immuneACCESS table is confined to in-frame rearrangements and falls short of the full clone set. An unresolved V gene accounts for under half of the shortfall where checked; the remainder is of unknown origin. V and J calls and clone size come straight from that table; D and trimming were deduced from the DNA. For this sample the table gives fewer than 30,000 clones, of which 86% were detected only once. The ten largest clones represent 4.8% of the sample.

CDR1 and CDR2 were assigned from the germline V gene as SGDLS and YYNGEE. From the cysteine up to the phenylalanine, the CDR3 has a length of 13 residues. Solely the CDR3 DNA is kept, with 39 bases framed from the first base. Trimming removed 3 bases from V and 6 bases from J, leaving 12 bases between the germline ends. This specimen belongs to a study of long-term antiretroviral therapy in people with HIV (dated 2022 in TCRdb). Regarding the study in general: The earliest samples were collected roughly a decade before the 2015 WHO recommendation for immediate ART, at a time when ART was usually postponed until CD4 counts fell. A retrospective serial study tested whether changes in peripheral blood TRB repertoire composition and diversity were associated with ART initiation and durable HIV suppression. Among the approximately 30 participants with HIV, eleven were female. Test extractions of a monoclonal T-cell line alongside a few dozen polyclonal samples showed no cross-contamination during QIAcube processing. A total of roughly 200 cryopreserved PBMC samples came from a few dozen adults with confirmed HIV infection and were collected serially over a mean of roughly 6 years (range 1-12).

To be included, a participant needed at least one PBMC sample from before ART initiation plus at least two post-ART samples. All participants with HIV were treated in the United States of America. Before DNA extraction, cryopreserved samples of about 0.95-10 million PBMC were thawed and then washed. At the time of the earliest PBMC sample, participants with HIV were aged between roughly 23 and 60 years. Per participant, PBMC samples came from 1-4 timepoints prior to ART initiation and 2-8 timepoints following ART initiation, for a median of 7 samples. For every participant, serial HIV viral load, CD4+ T-cell count, ART history and demographic data were obtained. Genomic DNA was extracted from unsorted PBMC with a Qiagen kit on a QIAcube, with processing performed in batches of 12 samples. General study outcomes and caveats: ART initiation was associated with a significant increase in TRB diversity, but diversity stayed significantly below transplant donor controls even after long-term ART. Compared with controls, HIV repertoires had narrower CDR3 length ranges, and the network structure pointed to an antigen-experienced repertoire that shifted only slightly toward naive after ART. No data were available on ART adherence, viral resistance or therapy changes, limiting inferences about post-ART repertoire changes. Expanded TRB clones identified before ART initiation dominated the repertoire at all time points, although this dominance fluctuated and declined in many PLHIV after ART. Because cell numbers in pre-ART samples were limited, unsorted PBMC were profiled instead of sorted CD4+ and CD8+ T cells. The samples span the years 2004 to 2017, and the ART regimens used at that time may not be as effective as current regimens. Limited PBMC availability meant only the TCR beta chain was sequenced, without alpha chain pairing.

The sequence was collected from a woman aged 30 to 39 with HIV. This chain is built from TRBV9 and TRBJ1-2, with an unclear D gene assignment. The sequenced sample was unsorted PBMCs, obtained 0.8 years after starting antiretroviral therapy. CDR3 reads: CASSGLFRDGYTF. The nucleotide sequence is given as TGTGCCAGCAGCGGTTTGTTTCGTGATGGCTACACCTTC.